Listed here is a single T cell receptor beta chain. Which antigen it targets is not known. Qualities for individual bases were not recorded, and no much larger clone is one base off. To estimate absolute template abundance from read counts, synthetic TCR analog templates were spiked into each PCR. Using the immunoSEQ assay, TCRbeta CDR3 regions were amplified from genomic DNA with bias-controlled V and J gene primers. Rearranged TCRbeta segments were sequenced at approximately 20X coverage. Regarding the original processing steps: Clustering was used to correct sequencing errors, and CDR3s were annotated against IMGT so that V, D and J genes could be assigned. Downstream analyses used only productive TCRbeta rearrangements, leaving out any out-of-frame or stop-codon sequences. Clonality was calculated as one minus the Shannon entropy normalized by the log of the number of unique productive sequences. Clones differing between time points or between blood and tumor were identified by Fisher's exact test with Benjamini-Hochberg correction at adjusted p below 0.01. The table was pulled from immuneACCESS by TCRdb, which kept in-frame rearrangements only. Such tables lose some clones; where checked, under half of the loss comes from unresolved V genes, and the rest has no known cause. V and J calls and clone size are copied from that table; D and trimming were computed from the DNA. For this sample there are some 19,000 clones; approximately 82% appear just once. The ten top clones hold around 1.6% of the sample.

The sample originates from a study of PD-L1 blockade in urothelial cancer listed by TCRdb under 2017. Some background on the complete study: Every patient began therapy at some point between 2014 and 2015 and was given atezolizumab 1,200 mg intravenously every 3 weeks. In the same patients, pretreatment tumors underwent whole exome sequencing and RNA sequencing in addition to TCR sequencing. An exploratory multi-omic analysis was conducted of the somatic, immune and clinical correlates of response to PD-L1 blockade with atezolizumab in urothelial cancer. Pretreatment blood TCR-seq was available for under 35 patients, at least one posttreatment blood collection was obtained for about 24 patients, and tumor TCR-seq was available for about 24 patients. A median of around 150,000 T cells and 85,000 or so unique TCRs was obtained from blood samples, and a median clonality of around 0.08 was observed. Patients had an ECOG performance status of 0 or 1 and had received between 0 and 3 prior chemotherapy regimens. Durable clinical benefit was achieved by nine patients and was not achieved by 20 patients. Pretreatment tumor samples and matched peripheral blood, collected serially before and after atezolizumab treatment, underwent TCR sequencing. Durable clinical benefit was defined as a progression-free survival longer than 6 months, and TCR features were additionally tested against progression-free survival and overall survival. About 90% of the roughly 29 patients were males with bladder-origin urothelial cancer, and about 60% of the roughly 30 reported a prior smoking history. Blood samples were analyzed at two time points: 3 weeks after treatment start (second dose) and 6 weeks after treatment start. The investigation overall reported the following: Because of the small sample size (n ≈ 28) and the many exploratory analyses performed, the results are intended to be regarded as hypothesis-generating. A pretreatment peripheral blood TCR clonality below the median was linked to improved progression-free and overall survival. Greater expansion of tumor-associated TCR clones in peripheral blood 3 weeks after the start of treatment was observed in patients with durable benefit (n of about 20, p = 0.022).

V is reduced by 6 bases and J by 4 bases, leaving a spacing of 15 bases between them. The CDR3 goes from the cysteine to the phenylalanine over 15 residues. Only CDR3 DNA remains: 45 bases, in frame from the first base. CDR1 and CDR2 (MDHEN, SYDVKM) derive from the germline V gene. This sample's time point label indicates: peripheral blood 6 weeks after treatment start. The cohort included roughly 30 patients with locally advanced or metastatic urothelial carcinoma who were treated at Memorial Sloan Kettering on a trial protocol. Peripheral blood mononuclear cells were collected pretreatment and during treatment, with between 1 and 8 total time points obtained per patient. The Qiagen DNeasy Blood extraction kit was used to purify genomic DNA from total PBMCs and tumor samples. PBMCs were collected pretreatment and during treatment and were isolated and stored as previously described.

Sequenced here: PBMCs, sampled around atezolizumab (anti-PD-L1) treatment. This TCR came from a man in his fifties or sixties with urothelial cancer. The V and J segments used are TRBV28 and TRBJ2-2, with the D gene uncertain. The nucleotide sequence is given as TGTGCCAGCAGCTCCCCTATCCGTATCACCGGGGAGCTGTTTTTT. Its translation reads: CASSSPIRITGELFF.